This TCR beta chain was retrieved from a study of neurological immune-mediated disorders. Notes on the study in general: Sharing of CDR3 amino acid sequences among expanded clones across subjects was absent, suggesting private repertoires in all groups.

A total of 2 million PBMCs stored at -80 degrees C provided the unsorted libraries. 5'RACE with 10-nucleotide random UMIs produced the cDNA. TCRdb redid the calling of the 5' RACE reads with MiXCR, one entry per CDR3 protein. In the table there are tens of thousands of distinct CDR3 sequences, over 9% of which are singletons. This clonotype showed up many times. Its antigen is currently unknown. Germline CDR1 and CDR2: SNHLY and FYNNEI. V was shortened by 1 base and J by 6 bases, with 12 bases between the two germline ends. The CDR3 length is 14 residues. The clonotype was recovered from a woman in her forties with HTLV-1-associated myelopathy (HAM/TSP). The specimen was PBMCs. The chain carries TRBV2 and TRBJ1-1, with a tentative D call TRBD1 (6 bases). This chain's CDR3 is CASSEGGGASEAFF. CDR3 coding DNA: TGTGCCAGCAGTGAAGGGGGGGGCGCCTCTGAAGCTTTCTTT.